These 23 T cell receptor beta chains share one sample of origin, sequenced in a study of T cells in Graves' hyperthyroidism and ophthalmopathy. Amplification of TCR beta CDR3 regions was performed using RNA transcripts as template. The primer set for the first-round RT-PCR of the TCR CDR3 was HTBI. A single record per CDR3 protein comes from TCRdb applying MiXCR to the multiplex PCR reads. The data show hundreds of thousands of distinct CDR3 sequences, less than 30% seen once. Input material: blood. These receptor sequences come from a middle-aged man with Graves' hyperthyroidism that later progressed to Graves' ophthalmopathy.

Many counts were recorded for this clonotype. The V gene is TRBV6-2 or TRBV6-3, the J gene TRBJ2-3; D is unclear. Trimming cost V 5 bases and J 5 bases, with 11 bases left between them. CDR1 is MNHEY and CDR2 is SVGEGT in the germline V gene. The CDR3 totals 13 residues. DNA of the CDR3: TGTGCCAGCAGTCCTGGTGGTATAGATACGCAGTATTTT. Protein sequence: CASSPGGIDTQYF.

The chain has TRBV6-1 and TRBJ1-1; D might be TRBD1 (6 bases). Trimming removed 3 bases at V and 2 bases at J, with 10 bases between. Germline CDR1 is MNHNS and CDR2 is SASEGT. This CDR3 spans 14 amino acids. CDR3 amino acids: CASSEAGGNTEAFF. The CDR3 DNA sequence: TGTGCCAGCAGTGAGGCGGGGGGCAACACTGAAGCTTTCTTT.

Many counts were recorded for this clonotype. This CDR3 is CASSIVGMQETQYF. In DNA, the CDR3 is TGTGCCAGTAGTATAGTAGGGATGCAAGAGACCCAGTACTTC. This chain connects TRBV19 to TRBJ2-5; unclear D gene. V lost 1 base and J 2 bases, leaving 8 bases between the germline ends. The germline V gene has CDR1 LNHDA and CDR2 SQIVND (reference sequence). The CDR3 loop spans 14 amino acids.

The sample holds many counts of this clonotype. The V call is TRBV10-3, the J call TRBJ1-2, with D possibly being TRBD1 (5 bases). V lost 7 bases and J lost 7, with 16 bases in between. Germline V gene data show CDR1 as ENHRY and CDR2 as SYGVKD. This CDR3 spans 13 amino acids. This CDR3 is CAIKSGPNGGYTF. DNA of the CDR3: TGTGCCATCAAATCGGGACCTAACGGTGGCTACACCTTC.

This clonotype showed up many times. The chain has TRBV28 and TRBJ1-1, with 8 bases that match TRBD1. The CDR3 loop spans 16 amino acids. Unmatched junction bases numbered 15, after V lost 5 bases and J lost 7 bases. Per the germline V gene, CDR1 is MDHEN and CDR2 is SYDVKM. The CDR3 DNA reads TGTGCCAGCAGTCTTCCGGTTTATCGGACAGGGAATGAAGCTTTCTTT. This codes for CASSLPVYRTGNEAFF. The complete variable domain, with remaining parts taken from reference TRBV28 and TRBJ1-1, reads DVKVTQSSRYLVKRTGEKVFLECVQDMDHENMFWYRQDPGLGLRLIYFSYDVKMKEKGDIPEGYSVSREKKERFSLILESASTNQTSMYLCASSLPVYRTGNEAFFGQGTRLTVV.

The chain recombines TRBV20-1 with TRBJ2-7; the D is unclear. The ends were cut back, 5 bases at V and 6 bases at J, with 14 bases in the middle. From germline, CDR1 is DFQATT and CDR2 SNEGSKA (reference sequence). This CDR3 spans 12 amino acids. CDR3: CSARTEIFEQYF. The CDR3 DNA follows: TGCAGTGCTCGCACGGAGATTTTCGAGCAGTACTTC.

There are many counts of this clonotype. The V call is TRBV5-5, the J call TRBJ2-5; D possibly corresponds to TRBD1 (6 bases). CDR1 SGHKS and CDR2 YYEKEE come from the germline V gene (reference sequence). The germline V and J ends were trimmed by 7 bases and 5 bases, with 15 bases remaining between them. The CDR3 totals 13 residues. The CDR3 DNA is TGTGCCAGCGGGGGCTCGGTGGTGGAGACCCAGTACTTC. Translated, it gives CASGGSVVETQYF.

This clonotype was found many times. This rearrangement joins TRBV2 to TRBJ2-4; a weak D match, TRBD2 (6 bases). V lost 3 bases and J lost 9, with 15 bases in between. This CDR3 spans 14 amino acids. Germline CDR1 and CDR2: SNHLY and FYNNEI. The CDR3 coding sequence is TGTGCCAGCAGTGACGGACTAAAAGAAGGCATTCAGTACTTC. Protein product: CASSDGLKEGIQYF.

A remark on this clonotype: One end of the junction does not line up with germline, which may come from a read error. V is TRBV5-6 and J is TRBJ1-1; D possibly corresponds to TRBD1 (5 bases). The CDR3 sequence is 15 residues long. Germline CDR1 reads SGHDT; CDR2 reads YYEEEE. CDR3 nucleotide sequence: TGTGCCAGCAGCTTGGGTCCGGGACGGAACACTGAAGCTTCCTTT. Translated: CASSLGPGRNTEASF.

V and J are TRBV28 and TRBJ1-1; D unclear. CDR1 and CDR2 from the germline V gene are MDHEN and SYDVKM. Trimming shortened V by 8 bases and J by 6 bases, and 19 bases separated the two germline ends. This CDR3 is 14 amino acids long. The CDR3 DNA follows: TGTGCCAGCGGTCGAGCTCCCCTGAGCGCTGAAGCTTTCTTT. Translating gives CASGRAPLSAEAFF.

The chain is built from TRBV11-2 and TRBJ2-7; no firm D call. Between the trimmed V and J ends, which lost 5 bases and 4 bases, there was a span of 3 bases. The CDR3 is made up of 10 amino acids. Germline V CDR1 and CDR2: SGHAT, FQNNGV. The CDR3 DNA is TGTGCCAGCAGCGAATACGAGCAGTACTTC. Amino acid sequence: CASSEYEQYF.

This clonotype was counted ten times or more. This chain links TRBV29-1 with TRBJ2-5, with a weak D call TRBD2 (5 bases). Trimming removed 4 bases at V and 4 bases at J, with 13 bases between. This CDR3 comprises 13 residues. Looked up from germline, CDR1 is SQVTM and CDR2 is ANQGSEA. The CDR3 DNA sequence: TGCAGCGTTGGGGAGAGGTCGGTAGAGACCCAGTACTTC. Translating gives CSVGERSVETQYF.

In its sample, this clonotype was seen many times. The gene calls are TRBV14 and TRBJ2-7; tentatively, D is TRBD2 (6 bases). The CDR3 extends over 14 amino acids. CDR1 and CDR2 from the germline V gene are SGHDN and FVKESK. V was trimmed by 2 bases and J by 3 bases, leaving 11 bases between them. CDR3 DNA: TGTGCCAGCAGCCAAAGATTGGGAGGCTACGAGCAGTACTTC. This translates into CASSQRLGGYEQYF.

CDR3 bases: TGTGCCAGCAGTCCCCGAGGCGGGGCTAACTATGGCTACACCTTC. It specifies CASSPRGGANYGYTF. The chain joins TRBV9 to TRBJ1-2; D is unresolved. This CDR3 has 15 residues. Germline CDR1 and CDR2: SGDLS and YYNGEE. V lost 5 bases and J lost 0, with 14 bases in between.

This clonotype has only a few counts. The chain joins TRBV6-1 to TRBJ1-5, with D possibly TRBD1 on 6 matching bases. Looked up from germline, CDR1 is MNHNS and CDR2 is SASEGT. This CDR3 has 14 residues. V was shortened by 3 bases and J by 5 bases, with 11 bases between the two germline ends. The CDR3 nucleotides read TGTGCCAGCAGTGAGGGGAGGGGGTATCAGCCCCAGCATTTT. This gives the protein CASSEGRGYQPQHF.

This clonotype was seen repeatedly, ten times or more. The chain combines TRBV28 with TRBJ1-1; D may be TRBD1 (6 bases). Germline V gives CDR1 MDHEN, CDR2 SYDVKM. V was clipped by 8 bases and J by 5 bases, with 24 bases between them. The CDR3 covers 16 residues. The CDR3 DNA is TGTGCCAGCCACACCCGGACAGCCAACCTGAGGACTGAAGCTTTCTTT. It codes for CASHTRTANLRTEAFF.

This clonotype showed up many times. The chain is built from TRBV24-1 and TRBJ2-5; perhaps TRBD2 as D (5 bases). CDR1 KGHDR and CDR2 SFDVKD come from the germline V gene. V was clipped by 2 bases and J by 2 bases, with 14 bases between them. This CDR3 region has 16 residues. The CDR3 DNA reads as TGTGCCACCAGTGATTCCCGCCCGGGGATTCAAGAGACCCAGTACTTC. It specifies CATSDSRPGIQETQYF.

This clonotype was picked up many times. The rearrangement uses TRBV24-1 and TRBJ2-5; the match to TRBD1 covers 7 bases. Per the germline V gene, CDR1 is KGHDR and CDR2 is SFDVKD. V trimming: 3 bases; J trimming: 4 bases; junction bases outside the gene matches: 7. This CDR3 is built from 15 residues. The CDR3 is CATSDIRTGPETQYF. In DNA, the CDR3 is TGTGCCACCAGTGATATACGGACAGGTCCAGAGACCCAGTACTTC.

The CDR3 DNA is TGTGCCAGCAGCCCTCGAGGGATAGAAGCTTTCTTT. This sequence encodes CASSPRGIEAFF. The chain links TRBV7-8 to TRBJ1-1; D gene unclear. Germline values: CDR1 SGHVS, CDR2 FQNEAQ. The CDR3 consists of 12 residues. Trimming pared 5 bases from V and 8 bases from J, leaving 12 bases between.

On this clonotype itself: A much bigger clone sits one base away, suggesting this may be a read error. The chain employs TRBV14 and TRBJ1-1; D remains unclear. The CDR3 is 14 residues long. CDR1 is SGHDN, CDR2 FVKESK, per germline. CDR3 in amino acids: CASSQVQANTGAFF. CDR3 DNA: TGTGCCAGCAGCCAAGTTCAGGCTAACACTGGAGCTTTCTTT.

This clonotype came up many times. The chain uses TRBV12-5 and TRBJ2-7; TRBD1 aligns across 8 bases. The CDR3 has 17 amino acids. The J segment lost 0 bases and the V segment lost 2 bases, leaving 9 bases of the junction unmatched. Per the germline V gene, CDR1 is LGHNT and CDR2 is FRNRAP. The DNA of the CDR3 is TGTGCTAGTGGTTTGAGAGTCTCGGACAGGGACTCCTACGAGCAGTACTTC. Translation gives CASGLRVSDRDSYEQYF. The whole variable domain, filled in from reference TRBV12-5 and TRBJ2-7, reads DARVTQTPRHKVTEMGQEVTMRCQPILGHNTVFWYRQTMMQGLELLAYFRNRAPLDDSGMPKDRFSAEMPDATLATLKIQPSEPRDSAVYFCASGLRVSDRDSYEQYFGPGTRLTVT.

This clonotype has ten or more counts. The CDR3 nucleotides are TGTGCCAGCTCCCCTAGACAGGAGACTACCTACGAGCAGTACTTC. This gives the protein CASSPRQETTYEQYF. The chain uses TRBV18 and TRBJ2-7, with D possibly being TRBD1 (6 bases). This CDR3 has 15 residues. The germline V gene encodes CDR1 KGHSH and CDR2 LQKENI. With 6 bases removed from V and 2 bases from J, the gap between germline ends came to 17 bases.

The chain joins TRBV7-2 to TRBJ2-5, with TRBD2 identical over 10 bases. The CDR3 has 15 residues. J lost 3 bases, V lost 1 base, and 2 bases had no gene match. Germline lookup yields CDR1 SGHTA and CDR2 FQGNSA. The CDR3 here is CASSLGSGRKETQYF. CDR3 DNA: TGTGCCAGCAGCTTAGGTAGCGGGAGGAAAGAGACCCAGTACTTC.